The 3 T cell receptor beta chains below come from one sample, sequenced in a study of Ad26.COV2.S vaccination and SARS-CoV-2 variants. Measured with immunoSEQ multiplex PCR; TCRdb has only the in-frame clones, and not every one. The table lists about 330,000 clones, 85% to 90% of them singletons. Stated treatment: about 20 received Ad26.COV2.S at low or high dose, single or two shots; roughly 5 received placebo; per-sample allocation not given. At day 63 after the first vaccine or placebo injection, samples were drawn. The source was peripheral blood, collected in a trial of Ad26.COV2.S vaccine versus placebo. The receptors were gathered from a person between 18 and 65 years old who received the Ad26.COV2.S COVID-19 vaccine or a placebo.

The V and J genes are TRBV4-3 and TRBJ1-2; tentatively, D is TRBD1 (5 bases). Germline V CDR1 and CDR2: LGHNA, YSLEER. V lost 0 bases and J 2 bases, leaving 10 bases between the germline ends. The CDR3 spans 15 residues. The CDR3 is CASSQEGGDNYGYTF. In DNA, the CDR3 is TGCGCCAGCAGCCAAGAGGGAGGGGACAACTATGGCTACACCTTC.

The chain employs TRBV4-2 and TRBJ1-1; unclear D gene. From germline, CDR1 is LGHNA and CDR2 YNFKEQ. V lost 0 bases and J lost 10, with 12 bases in between. CDR3 length: 13 residues. Here the CDR3 DNA reads TGTGCCAGCAGCCAAGAAGGAGTCCTCGGAGCTTTCTTT. This gives the protein CASSQEGVLGAFF.

The chain combines TRBV5-1 with TRBJ1-1, with D unresolved. Looked up from germline, CDR1 is SGHRS and CDR2 is YFSETQ. Deletions cut 1 base from V and 4 bases from J, with 14 bases between. The CDR3 contains 15 residues. The chain's CDR3 is CASSLSGTEGTEAFF. CDR3 coding DNA: TGCGCCAGCAGCTTGTCGGGTACAGAGGGCACTGAAGCTTTCTTT.